The present entry profiles one T cell receptor (beta chain) with its context. Germline V gene lookup returns CDR1 GTSNPN and CDR2 SVGIG (reference sequence). Unmatched junction bases numbered 11, after V lost 4 bases and J lost 7 bases. The CDR3 has 14 amino acids. The source of the sample is a study of beta chain features in type 1 diabetes. The overall study: When patients were set against healthy donors, age, gender and cell yields were similar.

TCRB transcripts that were expressed got sequenced, as all of the isolated RNA had been reverse transcribed. Here immunoSEQ multiplex PCR was the method, and the copy in TCRdb shows in-frame clones only, minus some. The data show over 350,000 clones, with more than 13% seen just once and about 0.02% held by the top ten. The chain uses TRBV30 and TRBJ2-7; 9 nucleotides agree with TRBD1. Sample: naive CD4+ T cells from blood. This clonotype was sampled from a woman under 30 in good health. The CDR3 nucleotides are TGTGCCTGGAATACCGGGACAGGGCTGGAGGAGCAGTACTTC. Amino acids: CAWNTGTGLEEQYF.